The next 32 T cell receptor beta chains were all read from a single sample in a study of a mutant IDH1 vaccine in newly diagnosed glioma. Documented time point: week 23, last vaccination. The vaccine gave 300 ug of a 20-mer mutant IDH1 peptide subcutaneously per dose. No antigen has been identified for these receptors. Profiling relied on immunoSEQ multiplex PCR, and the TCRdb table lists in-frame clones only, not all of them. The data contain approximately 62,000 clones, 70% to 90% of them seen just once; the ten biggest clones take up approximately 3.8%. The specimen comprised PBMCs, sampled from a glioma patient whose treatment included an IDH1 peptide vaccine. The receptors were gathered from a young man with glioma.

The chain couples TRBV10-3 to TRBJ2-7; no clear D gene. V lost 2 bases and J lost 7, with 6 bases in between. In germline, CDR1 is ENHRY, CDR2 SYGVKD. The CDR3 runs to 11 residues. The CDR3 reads CAISEVGEQYF. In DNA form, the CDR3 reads TGTGCCATCAGTGAGGTGGGGGAGCAGTACTTC.

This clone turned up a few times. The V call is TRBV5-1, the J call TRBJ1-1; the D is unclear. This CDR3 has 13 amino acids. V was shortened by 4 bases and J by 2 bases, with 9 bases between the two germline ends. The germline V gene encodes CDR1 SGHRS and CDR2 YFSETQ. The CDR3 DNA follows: TGCGCCAGCAGCGGGGAAATCAACACTGAAGCTTTCTTT. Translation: CASSGEINTEAFF. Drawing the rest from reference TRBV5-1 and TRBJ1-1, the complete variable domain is KAGVTQTPRYLIKTRGQQVTLSCSPISGHRSVSWYQQTPGQGLQFLFEYFSETQRNKGNFPGRFSGRQFSNSRSEMNVSTLELGDSALYLCASSGEINTEAFFGQGTRLTVV.

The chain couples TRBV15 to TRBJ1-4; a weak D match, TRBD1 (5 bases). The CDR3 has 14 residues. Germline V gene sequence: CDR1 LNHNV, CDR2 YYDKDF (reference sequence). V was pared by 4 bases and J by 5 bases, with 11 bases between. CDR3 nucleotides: TGTGCCACCAGCACCGGGAGGGGAAATGAAAAACTGTTTTTT. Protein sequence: CATSTGRGNEKLFF. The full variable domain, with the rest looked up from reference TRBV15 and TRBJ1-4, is DAMVIQNPRYQVTQFGKPVTLSCSQTLNHNVMYWYQQKSSQAPKLLFHYYDKDFNNEADTPDNFQSRRPNTSFCFLDIRSPGLGDTAMYLCATSTGRGNEKLFFGSGTQLSVL.

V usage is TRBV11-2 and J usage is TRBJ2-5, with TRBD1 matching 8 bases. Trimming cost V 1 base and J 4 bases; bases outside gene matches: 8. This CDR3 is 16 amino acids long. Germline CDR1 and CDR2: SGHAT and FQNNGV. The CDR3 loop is CASSLGQQGVRETQYF. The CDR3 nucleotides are TGTGCCAGCAGCTTAGGCCAACAGGGGGTTAGAGAGACCCAGTACTTC.

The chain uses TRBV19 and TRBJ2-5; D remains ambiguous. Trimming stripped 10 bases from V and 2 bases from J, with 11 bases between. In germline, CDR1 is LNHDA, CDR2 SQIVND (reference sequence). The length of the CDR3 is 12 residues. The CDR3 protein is CATAGDQETQYF. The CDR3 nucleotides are TGTGCCACCGCTGGAGATCAAGAGACCCAGTACTTC.

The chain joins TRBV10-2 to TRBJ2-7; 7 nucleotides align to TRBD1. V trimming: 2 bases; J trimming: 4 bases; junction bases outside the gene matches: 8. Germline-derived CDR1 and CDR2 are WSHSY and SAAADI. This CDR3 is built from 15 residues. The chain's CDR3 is CASSETTGYTYEQYF. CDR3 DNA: TGCGCCAGCAGTGAGACGACAGGGTATACTTACGAGCAGTACTTC.

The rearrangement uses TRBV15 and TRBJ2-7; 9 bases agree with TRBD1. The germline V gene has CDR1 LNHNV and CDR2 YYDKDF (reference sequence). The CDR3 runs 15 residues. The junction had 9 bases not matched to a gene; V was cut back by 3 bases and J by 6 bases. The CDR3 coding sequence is TGTGCCACCAGCAGCCTTAGGGACAGGGTGAGCGAGCAGTACTTC. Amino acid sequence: CATSSLRDRVSEQYF.

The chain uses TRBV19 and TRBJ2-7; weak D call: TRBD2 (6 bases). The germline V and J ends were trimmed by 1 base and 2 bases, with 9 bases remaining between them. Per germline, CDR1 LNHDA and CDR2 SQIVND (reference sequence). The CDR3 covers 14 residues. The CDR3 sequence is CASSIVGGTYEQYF. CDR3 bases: TGTGCCAGTAGTATAGTTGGGGGGACCTACGAGCAGTACTTC.

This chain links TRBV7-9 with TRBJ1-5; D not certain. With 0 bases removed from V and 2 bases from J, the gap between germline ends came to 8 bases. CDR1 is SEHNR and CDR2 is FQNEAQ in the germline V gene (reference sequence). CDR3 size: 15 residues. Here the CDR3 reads CASSLAGFGNQPQHF. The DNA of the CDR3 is TGTGCCAGCAGCTTAGCGGGTTTTGGCAATCAGCCCCAGCATTTT.

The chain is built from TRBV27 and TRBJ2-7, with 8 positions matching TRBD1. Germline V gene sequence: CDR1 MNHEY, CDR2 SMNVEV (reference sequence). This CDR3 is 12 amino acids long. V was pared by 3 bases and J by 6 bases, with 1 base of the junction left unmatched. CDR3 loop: CASSLTGVEQYF. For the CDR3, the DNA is TGTGCCAGCAGTTTGACAGGGGTCGAGCAGTACTTC.

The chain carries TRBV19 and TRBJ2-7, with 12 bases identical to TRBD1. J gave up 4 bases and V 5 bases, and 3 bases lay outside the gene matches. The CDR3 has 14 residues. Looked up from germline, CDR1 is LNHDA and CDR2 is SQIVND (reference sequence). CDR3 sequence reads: CASSSGQGAYEQYF. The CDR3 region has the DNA TGTGCCAGTAGTTCGGGACAGGGGGCTTACGAGCAGTACTTC.

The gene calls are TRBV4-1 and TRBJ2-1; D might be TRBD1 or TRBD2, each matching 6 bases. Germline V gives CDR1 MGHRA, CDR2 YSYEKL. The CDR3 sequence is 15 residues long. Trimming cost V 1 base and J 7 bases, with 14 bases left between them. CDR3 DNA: TGCGCCAGCAGCCAAGTCGGGGGCATTGCGAATGAGCAGTTCTTC. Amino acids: CASSQVGGIANEQFF.

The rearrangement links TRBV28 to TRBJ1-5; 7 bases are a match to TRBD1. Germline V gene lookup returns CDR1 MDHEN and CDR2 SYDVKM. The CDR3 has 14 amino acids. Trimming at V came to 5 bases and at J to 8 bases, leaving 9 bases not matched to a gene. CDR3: CASSTVQGREPQHF. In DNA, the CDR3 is TGTGCCAGCAGTACCGTACAGGGGAGGGAGCCCCAGCATTTT.

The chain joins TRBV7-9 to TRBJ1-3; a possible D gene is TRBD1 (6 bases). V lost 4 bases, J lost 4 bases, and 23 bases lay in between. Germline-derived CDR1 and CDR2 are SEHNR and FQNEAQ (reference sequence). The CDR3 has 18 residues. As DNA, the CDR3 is TGTGCCAGCAGCTCAACTCAAACACGCGGGGGCGACGGAAACACCATATATTTT. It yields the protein CASSSTQTRGGDGNTIYF.

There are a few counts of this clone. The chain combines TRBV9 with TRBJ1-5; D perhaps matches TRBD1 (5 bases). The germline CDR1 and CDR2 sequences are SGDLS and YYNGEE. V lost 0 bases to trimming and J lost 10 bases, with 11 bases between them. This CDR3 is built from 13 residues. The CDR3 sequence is CASSVGWGPPQHF. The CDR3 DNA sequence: TGTGCCAGCAGCGTAGGATGGGGACCTCCCCAGCATTTT.

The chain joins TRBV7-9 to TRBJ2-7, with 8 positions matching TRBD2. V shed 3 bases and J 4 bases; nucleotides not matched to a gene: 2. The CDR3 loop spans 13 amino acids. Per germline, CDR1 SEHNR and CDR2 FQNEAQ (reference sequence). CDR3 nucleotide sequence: TGTGCCAGCAGCTTTACTAGCGGATACGAGCAGTACTTC. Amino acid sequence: CASSFTSGYEQYF.

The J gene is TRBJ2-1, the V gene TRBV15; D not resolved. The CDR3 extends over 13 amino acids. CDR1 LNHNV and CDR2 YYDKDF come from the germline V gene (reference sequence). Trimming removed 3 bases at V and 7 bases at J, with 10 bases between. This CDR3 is CATSRPHFNEQFF. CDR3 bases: TGTGCCACCAGCAGGCCCCACTTTAATGAGCAGTTCTTC.

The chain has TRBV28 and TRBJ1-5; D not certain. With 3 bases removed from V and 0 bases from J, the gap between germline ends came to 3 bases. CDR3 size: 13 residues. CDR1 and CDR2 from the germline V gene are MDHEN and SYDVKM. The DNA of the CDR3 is TGTGCCAGCAGTTTCTATAGCAATCAGCCCCAGCATTTT. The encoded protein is CASSFYSNQPQHF.

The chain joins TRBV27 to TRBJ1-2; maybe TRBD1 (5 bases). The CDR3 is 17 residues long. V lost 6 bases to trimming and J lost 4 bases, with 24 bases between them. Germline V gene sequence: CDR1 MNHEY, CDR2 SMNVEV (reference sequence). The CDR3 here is CASSSLGGALLGYGYTF. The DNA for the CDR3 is TGTGCCAGCAGCTCGCTGGGTGGGGCACTCCTGGGCTATGGCTACACCTTC.

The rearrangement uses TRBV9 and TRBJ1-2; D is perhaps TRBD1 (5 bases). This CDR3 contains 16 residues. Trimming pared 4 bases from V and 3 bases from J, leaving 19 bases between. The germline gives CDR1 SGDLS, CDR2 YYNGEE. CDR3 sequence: CASSLTRTLRDYGYTF. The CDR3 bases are TGTGCCAGCAGCTTAACAAGGACACTCCGGGACTATGGCTACACCTTC.

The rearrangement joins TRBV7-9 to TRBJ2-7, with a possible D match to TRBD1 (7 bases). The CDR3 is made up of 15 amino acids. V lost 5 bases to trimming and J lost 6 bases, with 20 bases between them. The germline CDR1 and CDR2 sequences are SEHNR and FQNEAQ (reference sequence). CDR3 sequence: CASSPGDSHFFEQYF. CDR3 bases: TGTGCCAGCAGCCCGGGGGACAGCCACTTTTTCGAGCAGTACTTC.

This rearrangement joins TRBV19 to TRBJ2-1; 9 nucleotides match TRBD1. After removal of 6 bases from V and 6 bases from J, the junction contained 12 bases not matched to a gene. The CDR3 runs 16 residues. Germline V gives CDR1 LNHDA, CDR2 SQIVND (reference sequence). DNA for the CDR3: TGTGCCAGTAGGCCATGGGGACAGGGTATTGGCAATGAGCAGTTCTTC. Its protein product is CASRPWGQGIGNEQFF.

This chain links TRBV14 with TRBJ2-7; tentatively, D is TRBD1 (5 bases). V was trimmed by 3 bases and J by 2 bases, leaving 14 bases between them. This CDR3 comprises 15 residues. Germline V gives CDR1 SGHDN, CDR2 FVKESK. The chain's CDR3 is CASSHIKGIAYEQYF. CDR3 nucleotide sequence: TGTGCCAGCAGCCACATTAAGGGGATCGCCTACGAGCAGTACTTC.

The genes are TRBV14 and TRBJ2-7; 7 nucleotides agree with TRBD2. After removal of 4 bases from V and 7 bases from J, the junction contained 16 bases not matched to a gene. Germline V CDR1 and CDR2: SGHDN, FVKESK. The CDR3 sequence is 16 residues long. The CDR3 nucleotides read TGTGCCAGCAGCCGACTACTCACGGGGGGTGTGAGGGAGCAGTACTTC. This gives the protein CASSRLLTGGVREQYF.

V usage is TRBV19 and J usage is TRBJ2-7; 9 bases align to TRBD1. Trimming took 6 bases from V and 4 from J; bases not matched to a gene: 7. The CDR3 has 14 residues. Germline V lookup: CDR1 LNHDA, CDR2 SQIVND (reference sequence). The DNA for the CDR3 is TGTGCCAGTAGCCTCGGGACAGGGCGGTACGAGCAGTACTTC. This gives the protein CASSLGTGRYEQYF.

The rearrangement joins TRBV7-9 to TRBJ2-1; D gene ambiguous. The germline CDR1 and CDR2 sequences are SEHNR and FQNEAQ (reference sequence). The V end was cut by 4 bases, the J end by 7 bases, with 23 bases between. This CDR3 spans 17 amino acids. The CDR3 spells CASSSAPRILKPNEQFF. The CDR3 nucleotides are TGTGCCAGCAGCTCCGCCCCAAGGATTCTCAAACCGAATGAGCAGTTCTTC.

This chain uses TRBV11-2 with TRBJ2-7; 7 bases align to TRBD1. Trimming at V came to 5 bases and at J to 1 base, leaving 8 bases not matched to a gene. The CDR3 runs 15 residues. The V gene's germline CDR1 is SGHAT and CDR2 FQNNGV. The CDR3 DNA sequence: TGTGCCAGCAGCGCACGGGACAGAGCTTCCTACGAGCAGTACTTC. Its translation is CASSARDRASYEQYF.

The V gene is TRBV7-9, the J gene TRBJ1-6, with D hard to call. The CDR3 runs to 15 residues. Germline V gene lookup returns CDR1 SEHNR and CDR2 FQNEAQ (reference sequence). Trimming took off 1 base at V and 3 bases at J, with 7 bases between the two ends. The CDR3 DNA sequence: TGTGCCAGCAGCTTAGAGGGCAGCTATAATTCACCCCTCCACTTT. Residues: CASSLEGSYNSPLHF.

The CDR3 here is CASSSQGAGTGELFF. For the CDR3, the DNA is TGTGCCAGTAGCTCACAGGGGGCGGGAACCGGGGAGCTGTTTTTT. The rearrangement uses TRBV19 and TRBJ2-2; 9 nucleotides align to TRBD1. CDR1 is LNHDA, CDR2 SQIVND, per germline (reference sequence). The CDR3 length is 15 residues. The ends lost 6 bases at V and 5 bases at J; junction bases unmatched: 7.

The chain's CDR3 is CASRKEGPINQPQHF. CDR3 in DNA: TGTGCCAGCAGAAAAGAGGGACCGATCAATCAGCCCCAGCATTTT. The rearrangement uses TRBV2 and TRBJ1-5, with TRBD1 as a possible D gene (5 bases). The ends were cut back, 6 bases at V and 3 bases at J, with 15 bases in the middle. This CDR3 is 15 amino acids long. Germline V lookup: CDR1 SNHLY, CDR2 FYNNEI. The entire variable domain, with the rest obtained from reference TRBV2 and TRBJ1-5, is as follows: EPEVTQTPSHQVTQMGQEVILRCVPISNHLYFYWYRQILGQKVEFLVSFYNNEISEKSEIFDDQFSVERPDGSNFTLKIRSTKLEDSAMYFCASRKEGPINQPQHFGDGTRLSIL.

CDR3 nucleotide sequence: TGTGCCAGCAGCTTGGTGGGCAAGACGTTCTTT. Translated, it gives CASSLVGKTFF. This chain joins TRBV5-5 and TRBJ1-1, with D unresolved. V was trimmed by 0 bases and J by 14 bases, leaving 11 bases between them. The CDR3 loop spans 11 amino acids. Germline CDR1 reads SGHKS; CDR2 reads YYEKEE (reference sequence).

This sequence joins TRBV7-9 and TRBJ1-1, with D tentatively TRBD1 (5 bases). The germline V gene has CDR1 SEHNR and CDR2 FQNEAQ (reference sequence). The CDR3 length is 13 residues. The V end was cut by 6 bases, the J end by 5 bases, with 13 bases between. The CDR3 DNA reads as TGTGCCAGCAGGCCCGGCAGGGCTACTGAAGCTTTCTTT. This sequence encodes CASRPGRATEAFF. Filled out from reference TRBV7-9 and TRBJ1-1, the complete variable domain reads DTGVSQNPRHKITKRGQNVTFRCDPISEHNRLYWYRQTLGQGPEFLTYFQNEAQLEKSRLLSDRFSAERPKGSFSTLEIQRTEQGDSAMYLCASRPGRATEAFFGQGTRLTVV.